This entry lists 17 T cell receptor beta chains sequenced from one sample in a study of shared clonotypes between healthy human individuals. Generated by immunoSEQ multiplex PCR, the TCRdb table keeps only in-frame clones and is missing some. The profile shows about 980,000 clones, 70% to 85% of them singletons. The sample taken for sequencing was memory CD4+ T cells sorted from blood. Subset meaning: CD45RA-negative fraction. Every receptor here comes from a man aged 18 to 29 in good health.

The V and J genes are TRBV5-1 and TRBJ2-3; TRBD1 agrees at 10 bases. Germline CDR1 and CDR2: SGHRS and YFSETQ. Trimming took 4 bases from V and 5 from J; bases not matched to a gene: 10. The CDR3 runs to 16 residues. The CDR3: CASSLRQGARGDTQYF. The CDR3 bases are TGCGCCAGCAGCCTACGACAGGGGGCAAGGGGAGATACGCAGTATTTT.

This clone appeared many times. The rearrangement uses TRBV6-1 and TRBJ1-5, with TRBD1 matching over 9 bases. The V segment lost 4 bases and the J segment 0 bases; nucleotides outside the gene matches: 10. The germline V gene has CDR1 MNHNS and CDR2 SASEGT. The CDR3 consists of 18 residues. Here the CDR3 DNA reads TGTGCCAGCAGTGGAATCGGTTGGGACAGGGATAGCAATCAGCCCCAGCATTTT. Translating it yields CASSGIGWDRDSNQPQHF.

The chain uses TRBV19 and TRBJ2-2, with D hard to call. Between the trimmed V and J ends, which lost 3 bases and 1 base, there was a span of 6 bases. Germline-derived CDR1 and CDR2 are LNHDA and SQIVND (reference sequence). The CDR3 totals 14 residues. The CDR3 DNA follows: TGTGCCAGTAGTATTGTTCTGAACACCGGGGAGCTGTTTTTT. This gives the protein CASSIVLNTGELFF.

This clone was counted a single time. The chain is built from TRBV11-3 and TRBJ1-5; the match to TRBD1 covers 7 bases. CDR1 is SGHNT and CDR2 is YENEEA in the germline V gene. This CDR3 has 18 residues. Trimming took 3 bases from V and 2 from J; bases not matched to a gene: 13. The CDR3 region has the DNA TGTGCCAGCAGCTTTCGGGACAGCTCCTTAGCCTGCAATCAGCCCCAGCATTTT. Translation: CASSFRDSSLACNQPQHF.

This clone is deemed medium-sized (0.01 to 0.1%). The V call is TRBV2, the J call TRBJ2-1, with 9 positions matching TRBD2. CDR3 length equals 15 residues. In germline, CDR1 is SNHLY, CDR2 FYNNEI. Losses at the gene ends were 3 bases for V and 10 bases for J; bases not matched to a gene: 10. The DNA of the CDR3 is TGTGCCAGCAGTGAGTCGGCGGGGGGGAATAGCGAGCAGTTCTTC. It encodes CASSESAGGNSEQFF. Combining the CDR3 with reference TRBV2 and TRBJ2-1 gives the whole variable domain EPEVTQTPSHQVTQMGQEVILRCVPISNHLYFYWYRQILGQKVEFLVSFYNNEISEKSEIFDDQFSVERPDGSNFTLKIRSTKLEDSAMYFCASSESAGGNSEQFFGPGTRLTVL.

This rearrangement joins TRBV6-1 to TRBJ2-7, with 8 positions matching TRBD1. CDR1 and CDR2 (germline): MNHNS, SASEGT. The ends lost 3 bases at V and 2 bases at J; junction bases unmatched: 9. The CDR3 sequence is 16 residues long. CDR3 nucleotide sequence: TGTGCCAGCAGTGAGGCTGGGGACAGGACGACCTACGAGCAGTACTTC. This gives the protein CASSEAGDRTTYEQYF.

V and J are TRBV7-3 and TRBJ2-2; unclear D gene. Germline assignment: CDR1 SGHTA and CDR2 FQGTGA. V was cut by 8 bases and J by 5 bases, with 15 bases left in between. The CDR3 contains 14 residues. This chain's CDR3 is CASRLRQETGELFF. Here the CDR3 DNA reads TGTGCCAGCCGTCTCCGTCAGGAGACCGGGGAGCTGTTTTTT.

The rearrangement joins TRBV25-1 to TRBJ1-2; 7 nucleotides align to TRBD1. CDR1 is MGHDK, CDR2 SYGVNS, per germline. The CDR3 consists of 11 residues. The V and J ends lost 4 bases and 7 bases, in that order; junction bases with no gene match: 0. The CDR3 DNA is TGTGCCAGCAGTGGACAGGGTGGCTACACCTTC. This sequence encodes CASSGQGGYTF.

The chain recombines TRBV5-4 with TRBJ1-2; tentative D call: TRBD1 (5 bases). The CDR3 totals 16 residues. Germline CDR1 and CDR2: SGHNT and YYREEE (reference sequence). V was cut by 1 base and J by 7 bases, with 20 bases left in between. In nucleotides, the CDR3 is TGTGCCAGCAGCTTGATGTCAGGGCTAGCCTTTACTGGCTACACCTTC. Protein product: CASSLMSGLAFTGYTF.

The chain employs TRBV6-1 and TRBJ2-7; the D is unclear. Trimming left V 1 base short and J 8 bases short, with 9 bases between. Germline V gene sequence: CDR1 MNHNS, CDR2 SASEGT. This CDR3 has 12 amino acids. CDR3 bases: TGTGCCAGCAGTGAAGTCCGCAGCCAGCAGTACTTC. Translating gives CASSEVRSQQYF.

With regard to this clone: This sample also contains other DNA sequences that code for the same CDR3. V is TRBV9 and J is TRBJ2-5; 11 bases align to TRBD2. Germline V lookup: CDR1 SGDLS, CDR2 YYNGEE. With V trimmed by 0 bases and J by 1 base, 2 bases remained unmatched. The CDR3 consists of 16 residues. The CDR3 coding sequence is TGTGCCAGCAGCGTAGGCCTAGCGGGGGGCCAAGAGACCCAGTACTTC. Protein: CASSVGLAGGQETQYF.

This clone was found many times. V usage is TRBV27 and J usage is TRBJ1-2; possible D gene TRBD1, 6 bases. Germline values: CDR1 MNHEY, CDR2 SMNVEV (reference sequence). V gave up 8 bases and J gave up 6 bases, with 13 bases separating them. The CDR3 consists of 12 residues. The CDR3 sequence is CASYQTGDGYTF. DNA of the CDR3: TGTGCCAGCTATCAGACAGGAGATGGCTACACCTTC.

The chain is built from TRBV6-5 and TRBJ2-3, with 7 bases matching TRBD2. V lost 3 bases, J lost 2 bases, and 5 bases stayed unmatched. Per the germline V gene, CDR1 is MNHEY and CDR2 is SVGAGI. This CDR3 is 15 amino acids long. Here the CDR3 DNA reads TGTGCCAGCAGTTATTCTGGGGGGGTCACAGATACGCAGTATTTT. This encodes CASSYSGGVTDTQYF.

Of note for this clone: Other DNA sequences in the same sample also yield this CDR3. The chain joins TRBV6-1 to TRBJ1-5; no clear D. CDR1 MNHNS and CDR2 SASEGT come from the germline V gene. V lost 6 bases and J 0 bases, leaving 6 bases between the germline ends. The CDR3 extends over 13 amino acids. The DNA of the CDR3 is TGTGCCAGCAGAGAATATAGCAATCAGCCCCAGCATTTT. It specifies CASREYSNQPQHF.

This clone showed up just a few times. In nucleotides, the CDR3 is TGTGCCACGACAACAGGGGACTTGAACACTGAAGCTTTCTTT. It yields the protein CATTTGDLNTEAFF. V and J are TRBV10-3 and TRBJ1-1; 7 nucleotides match TRBD1. This CDR3 is 14 amino acids long. Germline lookup yields CDR1 ENHRY and CDR2 SYGVKD. J lost 0 bases, V lost 10 bases, and 8 bases had no gene match.

The J gene is TRBJ2-3, the V gene TRBV25-1; 12 positions match TRBD2. The J segment lost 1 base and the V segment lost 5 bases, leaving 7 bases of the junction unmatched. Germline assignment: CDR1 MGHDK and CDR2 SYGVNS. The CDR3 runs 17 residues. The CDR3 reads CASSRASGRVGTDTQYF. DNA of the CDR3: TGTGCCAGCAGTAGGGCTAGCGGGAGGGTTGGCACAGATACGCAGTATTTT. The full variable domain, completed using reference TRBV25-1 and TRBJ2-3, is EADIYQTPRYLVIGTGKKITLECSQTMGHDKMYWYQQDPGMELHLIHYSYGVNSTEKGDLSSESTVSRIRTEHFPLTLESARPSHTSQYLCASSRASGRVGTDTQYFGPGTRLTVL.

The chain recombines TRBV19 with TRBJ1-3, with D maybe TRBD1 (6 bases). The CDR3 totals 15 residues. Per germline, CDR1 LNHDA and CDR2 SQIVND (reference sequence). The V gene lost 10 bases and the J gene lost 0 bases, with 16 bases spanning the gap. The CDR3 DNA reads as TGTGCCACTTCGGACAGTCCTTACTCTGGAAACACCATATATTTT. Protein: CATSDSPYSGNTIYF. The full variable domain, in which reference TRBV19 and TRBJ1-3 provide the parts outside the CDR3, is DGGITQSPKYLFRKEGQNVTLSCEQNLNHDAMYWYRQDPGQGLRLIYYSQIVNDFQKGDIAEGYSVSREKKESFPLTVTSAQKNPTAFYLCATSDSPYSGNTIYFGEGSWLTVV.